The clone carrying this T cell receptor beta chain showed up just a few times. CDR1 and CDR2 from the germline V gene are KGHSH and LQKENI. This CDR3 has 15 amino acids. Trimming cost V 1 base and J 2 bases, with 11 bases left between them. This entry is derived from a study of blood T cell repertoires in COVID-19. The data were produced by immunoSEQ multiplex PCR, yet TCRdb's version contains in-frame clones alone and is incomplete. The data show about 240,000 clones, around 89% seen once. Participant age was roughly 18 to 95 years, and participants resided in about two dozen US areas. This clonotype originated in a woman aged 25-40 years who had recovered from COVID-19. The chain uses TRBV18 and TRBJ1-2; D gene uncertain. Sequencing was performed on PBMCs or T cells enriched from blood (not recorded which). Here the CDR3 reads CASSPLPEGNYGYTF. The CDR3 DNA follows: TGTGCCAGCTCACCACTCCCGGAGGGAAACTATGGCTACACCTTC.